These 5 T cell receptor beta chains were sequenced from one sample in a study of graft-versus-host responses after intestinal transplantation. Sequencing was performed with immunoSEQ multiplex PCR; in TCRdb, only in-frame clones are kept and a portion is missing. The data contain some 70,000 clones, 92% of them singletons. Sequencing used bone marrow, obtained less than 750 days after intestinal transplantation. These receptors all come from a human patient who received an intestinal transplant, so some T cells may come from the graft donor.

The V and J genes are TRBV7-3 and TRBJ2-2, with D maybe TRBD2 (5 bases). Per the germline V gene, CDR1 is SGHTA and CDR2 is FQGTGA. The CDR3 covers 14 residues. The V gene lost 4 bases and the J gene lost 2 bases, with 8 bases spanning the gap. The CDR3 DNA reads as TGTGCCAGCAGCTCGGGATCCAACACCGGGGAGCTGTTTTTT. This encodes CASSSGSNTGELFF.

V gene TRBV6-1 combines with J gene TRBJ1-6, with a tentative D call TRBD1 (6 bases). Trimming took off 5 bases at V and 8 bases at J, with 16 bases between the two ends. In germline, CDR1 is MNHNS, CDR2 SASEGT. The CDR3 sequence is 15 residues long. The CDR3 bases are TGTGCCAGCAGTCATCTCGCGGGGGGCCATTCACCCCTCCACTTT. As protein: CASSHLAGGHSPLHF.

The chain carries TRBV7-9 and TRBJ1-1; TRBD1 is a possible D gene (5 bases). The CDR3 is made up of 14 amino acids. The V gene's germline CDR1 is SEHNR and CDR2 FQNEAQ (reference sequence). V shed 3 bases and J shed 3 bases, with 11 bases lying between them. As DNA, the CDR3 is TGTGCCAGCAGCTTGACGGTACAGGACACTGAAGCTTTCTTT. Translating gives CASSLTVQDTEAFF.

The genes are TRBV14 and TRBJ2-3; 8 nucleotides line up with TRBD1. This CDR3 is built from 15 residues. Unmatched junction bases numbered 11, after V lost 3 bases and J lost 9 bases. The V gene's germline CDR1 is SGHDN and CDR2 FVKESK. CDR3 coding DNA: TGTGCCAGCAGCCAGGGTCCCGGGACAGGCCCGACGCAGTATTTT. As protein: CASSQGPGTGPTQYF.

This clone showed up just a few times. This chain links TRBV28 with TRBJ2-7, with 7 bases lining up with TRBD1. Germline trimming cut 6 bases from V and 2 bases from J; bases unmatched to any gene: 10. CDR1 is MDHEN and CDR2 is SYDVKM in the germline V gene. The CDR3 is 15 amino acids. The DNA for the CDR3 is TGTGCCAGCAGGGGGCCGGGGACAGAGACCTACGAGCAGTACTTC. This sequence encodes CASRGPGTETYEQYF.